The 20 T cell receptor beta chains below come from one sample, sequenced in a study of T cells after yellow fever vaccination. TCRdb reanalysed the 5' RACE reads using MiXCR and keeps one entry per CDR3 protein. The sample includes about 350,000 distinct CDR3 sequences, around 13% of them seen just once. The specimen comprised CD4+ T cells sorted from PBMCs, sampled 15 days after the yellow fever booster vaccination. The receptors here all came from a man aged 18 to 30 who received the YFV17D yellow fever vaccine.

The V gene is TRBV30, the J gene TRBJ1-4, with D possibly matching TRBD1 (5 bases). Germline loops: CDR1 GTSNPN, CDR2 SVGIG (reference sequence). V gave up 0 bases and J gave up 12 bases, with 17 bases separating them. The CDR3 length is 14 residues. The CDR3 DNA reads as TGTGCCTGGAGTGTCTTTGGAGGTGGAGGGGAACTGTTTTTT. Its protein product is CAWSVFGGGGELFF.

This clonotype was detected a few times. This rearrangement joins TRBV7-9 to TRBJ2-1; 9 nucleotides match TRBD1. Germline CDR1 reads SEHNR; CDR2 reads FQNEAQ (reference sequence). The CDR3 spans 15 residues. The V gene end was trimmed by 5 bases and the J gene end by 6 bases; junction bases not matched to a gene: 8. The chain's CDR3 is CASSLRQGEVNEQFF. The CDR3 region has the DNA TGTGCCAGCAGCCTGCGACAGGGGGAGGTCAATGAGCAGTTCTTC.

The chain employs TRBV7-9 and TRBJ1-1, with D hard to call. The CDR3 is 14 amino acids. The V end was cut by 3 bases, the J end by 1 base, with 9 bases between. Per germline, CDR1 SEHNR and CDR2 FQNEAQ (reference sequence). The CDR3 loop is CASSFHMRNTEAFF. The DNA of the CDR3 is TGTGCCAGCAGCTTCCATATGAGGAACACTGAAGCTTTCTTT.

The sample holds a few counts of this clonotype. V usage is TRBV14 and J usage is TRBJ1-1; no reliable D call. This CDR3 has 11 residues. Germline-derived CDR1 and CDR2 are SGHDN and FVKESK. Between the trimmed V and J ends, which lost 1 base and 8 bases, there was a span of 5 bases. For the CDR3, the DNA is TGTGCCAGCAGCCAAGCTGGAGAAGCTTTCTTT. Protein: CASSQAGEAFF.

The chain has TRBV7-2 and TRBJ1-2; D uncertain. V lost 1 base and J 3 bases, leaving 12 bases between the germline ends. Germline V gene data show CDR1 as SGHTA and CDR2 as FQGNSA. This CDR3 comprises 15 residues. The CDR3 coding sequence is TGTGCCAGCAGCTTAGTTGCGGCCGGGGACTATGGCTACACCTTC. This encodes CASSLVAAGDYGYTF.

This clonotype was observed many times. DNA for the CDR3: TGTGCCACCAGTGATTACTCTTCGACAGGGAAGAATGAGCAGTTCTTC. Translated: CATSDYSSTGKNEQFF. The chain is built from TRBV24-1 and TRBJ2-1; 7 bases map to TRBD1. CDR3 size: 16 residues. Germline V gene sequence: CDR1 KGHDR, CDR2 SFDVKD. The ends lost 2 bases at V and 7 bases at J; junction bases unmatched: 10.

This clonotype was detected only a few times. The chain carries TRBV20-1 and TRBJ2-1; 9 bases agree with TRBD1. The trim removed 4 bases at V and 5 bases at J, leaving 6 bases unmatched. Germline CDR1 is DFQATT and CDR2 is SNEGSKA (reference sequence). This CDR3 comprises 14 residues. The CDR3 DNA reads as TGCAGTGCTAATCCCGGGACAGGGAACAATGAGCAGTTCTTC. Translated: CSANPGTGNNEQFF.

The chain carries TRBV12-3 or TRBV12-4 and TRBJ1-5; D unresolved. V shed 1 base and J shed 4 bases, with 8 bases lying between them. This CDR3 comprises 14 residues. CDR3 in DNA: TGTGCCAGCAGTTTAGGGACGTTGAATCAGCCCCAGCATTTT. This gives the protein CASSLGTLNQPQHF.

This clonotype has ten or more counts. The CDR3: CASSLVSGEETQYF. DNA of the CDR3: TGCGCCAGCAGCTTGGTTAGCGGGGAAGAGACCCAGTACTTC. The V gene is TRBV5-1, the J gene TRBJ2-5; 8 positions agree with TRBD2. Germline assignment: CDR1 SGHRS and CDR2 YFSETQ. This CDR3 spans 14 amino acids. J was trimmed by 3 bases and V by 0 bases; bases with no gene match: 1.

The chain has TRBV6-1 and TRBJ2-6; D is ambiguous. This CDR3 spans 13 amino acids. V gave up 8 bases and J gave up 0 bases, with 5 bases separating them. Germline assignment: CDR1 MNHNS and CDR2 SASEGT. CDR3 nucleotide sequence: TGTGCCAGCCATCTCTCTGGGGCCAACGTCCTGACTTTC. This codes for CASHLSGANVLTF.

Many counts were recorded for this clonotype. The chain links TRBV12-3 or TRBV12-4 to TRBJ2-2; D is tentatively TRBD1 or TRBD2 (5 bases each). CDR3 length equals 16 residues. The ends were cut back, 3 bases at V and 6 bases at J, with 17 bases in the middle. CDR3 in DNA: TGTGCCAGCAGTTTTTCAGGGCACCTGAGGGCCGGGGAGCTGTTTTTT. This sequence encodes CASSFSGHLRAGELFF.

This clonotype was observed a few times. V and J are TRBV11-2 and TRBJ2-7, with 10 bases fitting TRBD2. Germline V CDR1 and CDR2: SGHAT, FQNNGV. With 4 bases clipped from V and 3 bases from J, the junction kept 6 bases outside the gene matches. This CDR3 is 15 amino acids long. The CDR3 protein is CASSSIKRGGYEQYV. CDR3 DNA sequence: TGTGCCAGCAGCTCCATTAAGCGGGGGGGCTACGAGCAGTACGTC.

The chain employs TRBV30 and TRBJ2-5; TRBD2 matches at 8 bases. Germline values: CDR1 GTSNPN, CDR2 SVGIG (reference sequence). V was pared by 7 bases and J by 0 bases, with 4 bases of the junction left unmatched. This CDR3 is built from 13 residues. The CDR3 DNA sequence: TGTGCCTCCGGGGGGGGGAACCAAGAGACCCAGTACTTC. This gives the protein CASGGGNQETQYF. Full variable domain (outside the CDR3, taken from reference TRBV30 and TRBJ2-5): SQTIHQWPATLVQPVGSPLSLECTVEGTSNPNLYWYRQAAGRGLQLLFYSVGIGQISSEVPQNLSASRPQDRQFILSSKKLLLSDSGFYLCASGGGNQETQYFGPGTRLLVL.

This chain connects TRBV12-3 or TRBV12-4 to TRBJ2-4; 7 bases fit TRBD2. The CDR3 runs to 14 residues. V was clipped by 6 bases and J by 4 bases; unmatched bases: 6. The CDR3 spells CASRINSGKNIQYF. The CDR3 nucleotides read TGTGCCAGCAGGATTAATAGCGGGAAAAACATTCAGTACTTC.

This clonotype was found many times. The V and J genes are TRBV12-3 or TRBV12-4 and TRBJ1-5; D is ambiguous. The CDR3 spans 12 residues. Trimming stripped 2 bases from V and 8 bases from J, with 7 bases between. The CDR3 DNA is TGTGCCAGCAGTTTAAGTCGAGAGCCCCAGCATTTT. Translated: CASSLSREPQHF.

The table lists this clonotype with a count of one. The chain couples TRBV5-1 to TRBJ2-5; D perhaps matches TRBD2 (5 bases). The CDR3 runs 14 residues. CDR1 and CDR2 from the germline V gene are SGHRS and YFSETQ. V was shortened by 1 base and J by 5 bases, with 12 bases between the two germline ends. In DNA form, the CDR3 reads TGCGCCAGCAGCTTGACTTTAGCGTGGGAGACCCAGTACTTC. Its translation: CASSLTLAWETQYF.

The chain recombines TRBV21-1 with TRBJ2-7; no check of the table's D call, TRBD1, against the DNA was made. TRBV21-1 is a pseudogene segment. CDR3 length equals 14 residues. The DNA of the CDR3 is TGTGCCAGCAGCAAAACGGAATTCAGGGACGAGCAGTACGTC. Its protein product is CASSKTEFRDEQYV.

The chain has TRBV5-1 and TRBJ2-3; 12 nucleotides agree with TRBD2. Germline CDR1 is SGHRS and CDR2 is YFSETQ. CDR3 length: 15 residues. Germline trimming cut 5 bases from V and 3 bases from J; bases unmatched to any gene: 4. The DNA of the CDR3 is TGCGCCAGCAGGTTCGGGACTAGCGGGACAGATACGCAGTATTTT. As protein: CASRFGTSGTDTQYF.

A few counts support this clonotype. The V and J genes are TRBV9 and TRBJ2-5; possible D gene TRBD2, 7 bases. The V gene lost 4 bases and the J gene lost 4 bases, with 17 bases spanning the gap. From germline, CDR1 is SGDLS and CDR2 YYNGEE. The CDR3 sequence is 15 residues long. CDR3 sequence (DNA): TGTGCCAGCAGCAAGAGAGGGGGGGCCGGAGAGACCCAGTACTTC. Its translation is CASSKRGGAGETQYF.

This clonotype turned up a few times. The CDR3 is CASSAPPNGYTF. CDR3 DNA: TGCGCCAGCAGCGCGCCTCCAAATGGCTACACCTTC. The chain combines TRBV5-1 with TRBJ1-2, with unresolved D. V gave up 4 bases and J gave up 6 bases, with 10 bases separating them. Germline V gene data show CDR1 as SGHRS and CDR2 as YFSETQ. This CDR3 region has 12 residues.